Each of the 27 T cell receptor beta chains below was sequenced from the same sample in a study of cytomegalovirus exposure and HLA in healthy donors. PCR used 60 Vbeta primers and 13 Jbeta primers. Clones were sequenced by immunoSEQ multiplex PCR, and TCRdb holds only the in-frame ones, with some missing. Of about 140,000 clones listed, approximately 80% are singletons. The sequenced sample consisted of PBMCs. Source of these receptors: a man aged 35 to 55 in good health and CMV-seronegative.

The rearrangement joins TRBV5-4 to TRBJ1-3, with a tentative D call TRBD1 (5 bases). The CDR3 spans 15 residues. Between the trimmed V and J ends, which lost 0 bases and 2 bases, there was a span of 9 bases. CDR1 and CDR2 (germline): SGHNT, YYREEE (reference sequence). The CDR3 region is CASSLGGGAGNTIYF. The DNA for the CDR3 is TGTGCCAGCAGCTTGGGGGGGGGAGCTGGAAACACCATATATTTT.

This chain joins TRBV30 and TRBJ1-5; possible D gene TRBD1, 5 bases. This CDR3 contains 13 residues. From germline, CDR1 is GTSNPN and CDR2 SVGIG (reference sequence). The germline V and J ends were trimmed by 4 bases and 7 bases, with 14 bases remaining between them. The CDR3 DNA reads TGTGCCTGGAAGGATAAGGGGAACCAGCCCCAGCATTTT. Translated: CAWKDKGNQPQHF.

This chain uses TRBV10-1 with TRBJ2-3, with 10 bases identical to TRBD1. This CDR3 is 13 amino acids long. V lost 9 bases to trimming and J lost 4 bases; unmatched junction nucleotides: 4. Germline CDR1 reads WNHNN; CDR2 reads SYGVQD (reference sequence). This CDR3 reads CASRQGASDTQYF. CDR3 coding DNA: TGCGCCAGTAGACAGGGGGCCTCAGATACGCAGTATTTT.

This chain connects TRBV2 to TRBJ2-2, with 9 bases fitting TRBD2. Germline loops: CDR1 SNHLY, CDR2 FYNNEI. The CDR3 runs 15 residues. Trimming removed 6 bases from V and 0 bases from J; junction bases left unmatched: 2. The CDR3 DNA follows: TGTGCCAGCAGAATAGCGGGGGCGAACACCGGGGAGCTGTTTTTT. Protein: CASRIAGANTGELFF.

The chain joins TRBV2 to TRBJ2-2; D perhaps matches TRBD1 (6 bases). The germline V gene has CDR1 SNHLY and CDR2 FYNNEI. Trimming left V 6 bases short and J 6 bases short, with 20 bases between. The CDR3 has 16 amino acids. CDR3 bases: TGTGCCAGCAGGTCCGGGACAAGGGGATTCTCCGGGGAGCTGTTTTTT. It yields the protein CASRSGTRGFSGELFF.

This clone was detected many times. The rearrangement links TRBV6-5 to TRBJ2-7; D remains unclear. With 6 bases removed from V and 6 bases from J, the gap between germline ends came to 9 bases. The CDR3 is 11 residues long. Germline loops: CDR1 MNHEY, CDR2 SVGAGI. The CDR3 here is CASSLGSEQYF. In DNA form, the CDR3 reads TGTGCCAGCAGCCTAGGCTCCGAGCAGTACTTC.

The rearrangement uses TRBV28 and TRBJ2-3; 8 nucleotides match TRBD2. J gave up 13 bases and V 8 bases, and 14 bases lay outside the gene matches. Germline CDR1 and CDR2: MDHEN and SYDVKM. The CDR3 spans 13 residues. CDR3 DNA sequence: TGTGCCAGCTCCTTCAGGGGCGGCGGGGGGAAGTATTTT. Protein: CASSFRGGGGKYF.

The CDR3 here is CASSSGGDGSYGYTF. CDR3 nucleotide sequence: TGTGCCAGCAGTTCCGGGGGGGACGGAAGCTATGGCTACACCTTC. The chain uses TRBV27 and TRBJ1-2; possibly TRBD1 for D (5 bases). This CDR3 is built from 15 residues. In germline, CDR1 is MNHEY, CDR2 SMNVEV (reference sequence). V was shortened by 4 bases and J by 4 bases, with 16 bases between the two germline ends.

The V call is TRBV14, the J call TRBJ2-2; 7 bases agree with TRBD1. Germline loops: CDR1 SGHDN, CDR2 FVKESK. The CDR3 has 16 residues. With 0 bases clipped from V and 6 bases from J, the junction kept 7 bases outside the gene matches. CDR3 coding DNA: TGTGCCAGCAGCCAAGATTTCGGGCAGGGGGCCGGGGAGCTGTTTTTT. This translates into CASSQDFGQGAGELFF. Full variable domain (outside the CDR3, taken from reference TRBV14 and TRBJ2-2): EAGVTQFPSHSVIEKGQTVTLRCDPISGHDNLYWYRRVMGKEIKFLLHFVKESKQDESGMPNNRFLAERTGGTYSTLKVQPAELEDSGVYFCASSQDFGQGAGELFFGEGSRLTVL.

The sample holds one count of this clone. The V gene is TRBV5-1, the J gene TRBJ2-7; 9 nucleotides agree with TRBD2. The CDR3 contains 14 residues. Germline-derived CDR1 and CDR2 are SGHRS and YFSETQ. Trimming at V came to 3 bases and at J to 2 bases, leaving 3 bases not matched to a gene. As DNA, the CDR3 is TGCGCCAGCAGCTACGGCGGGGGGGCCTACGAGCAGTACTTC. It yields the protein CASSYGGGAYEQYF.

CDR3 sequence (DNA): TGTGCCAGCAGGTTGGTAGCGGGAGACGAGCAGTACTTC. Residues: CASRLVAGDEQYF. The V call is TRBV6-1, the J call TRBJ2-7; 9 positions agree with TRBD2. Losses at the gene ends were 6 bases for V and 5 bases for J; bases not matched to a gene: 5. Germline V CDR1 and CDR2: MNHNS, SASEGT. This CDR3 has 13 amino acids.

The V and J genes are TRBV6-1 and TRBJ1-5; tentatively, D is TRBD1 (6 bases). The CDR3 contains 15 residues. In germline, CDR1 is MNHNS, CDR2 SASEGT. With 5 bases removed from V and 9 bases from J, the gap between germline ends came to 20 bases. The CDR3 region has the DNA TGTGCCAGCAGTTTAGACGGGGCGGGGGCTTCGCCCCAGCATTTT. It codes for CASSLDGAGASPQHF.

This chain links TRBV15 with TRBJ1-2; 10 bases line up with TRBD1. This CDR3 contains 19 residues. Losses at the gene ends were 1 base for V and 3 bases for J; bases not matched to a gene: 14. Germline assignment: CDR1 LNHNV and CDR2 YYDKDF (reference sequence). The CDR3 protein is CATSRAPGQGTSPDYGYTF. The CDR3, as DNA: TGTGCCACCAGCAGAGCCCCGGGACAGGGGACCTCCCCCGACTATGGCTACACCTTC.

The chain recombines TRBV27 with TRBJ1-6; D call uncertain. The CDR3 is 13 amino acids. With 6 bases removed from V and 8 bases from J, the gap between germline ends came to 11 bases. The germline V gene has CDR1 MNHEY and CDR2 SMNVEV (reference sequence). The CDR3 loop is CASRAGEDSPLHF. In DNA, the CDR3 is TGTGCCAGCAGGGCTGGCGAGGATTCACCCCTCCACTTT.

This chain links TRBV7-2 with TRBJ2-7; possible D gene TRBD2, 6 bases. Trimming stripped 2 bases from V and 2 bases from J, with 13 bases between. The CDR3 loop spans 15 amino acids. CDR1 is SGHTA and CDR2 is FQGNSA in the germline V gene. The CDR3 nucleotides are TGTGCCAGCAGCTTACGGGGTAGCGGACCCTACGAGCAGTACTTC. Amino acids: CASSLRGSGPYEQYF.

The CDR3 protein is CASSFRNIAGEDTGELFF. As DNA, the CDR3 is TGTGCCAGTAGTTTCAGGAATATAGCGGGGGAGGACACCGGGGAGCTGTTTTTT. V is TRBV19 and J is TRBJ2-2, with 9 bases fitting TRBD2. CDR1 and CDR2 from the germline V gene are LNHDA and SQIVND (reference sequence). There are 18 residues in the CDR3. V dropped 5 bases and J dropped 3; count of bases not matched to a gene: 13.

Concerning this clone itself: The CDR3 does not end in the conserved phenylalanine or tryptophan, so this is likely a read error. The rearrangement links TRBV27 to TRBJ1-2; 9 nucleotides match TRBD1. The ends lost 4 bases at V and 6 bases at J; junction bases unmatched: 12. The CDR3 sequence is 16 residues long. Germline CDR1 and CDR2: MNHEY and SMNVEV (reference sequence). CDR3 region: CASSSVDVQGAHGYTL. CDR3 DNA: TGTGCCAGCAGTTCGGTTGACGTACAGGGGGCTCATGGCTACACCCTC.

The chain links TRBV27 to TRBJ2-3; D perhaps matches TRBD2 (5 bases). The CDR3 extends over 16 amino acids. Trimming removed 6 bases at V and 2 bases at J, with 18 bases between. Germline V CDR1 and CDR2: MNHEY, SMNVEV (reference sequence). The CDR3 spells CASSPTREVFTDTQYF. DNA of the CDR3: TGTGCCAGCAGCCCGACCCGGGAAGTTTTCACAGATACGCAGTATTTT.

This clone was picked up a small number of times. The V gene is TRBV7-3, the J gene TRBJ2-5, with D possibly TRBD2 on 6 matching bases. Trimming removed 5 bases at V and 1 base at J, with 11 bases between. The CDR3 loop spans 14 amino acids. Germline V lookup: CDR1 SGHTA, CDR2 FQGTGA. The CDR3 sequence: CASSATGGQETQYF. In DNA, the CDR3 is TGTGCCAGCAGCGCCACCGGGGGCCAAGAGACCCAGTACTTC.

Worth noting for this clone: Compared with germline, one end of the junction differs, possibly owing to a read error. The genes are TRBV6-1 and TRBJ2-3, with TRBD2 matching over 14 bases. This CDR3 spans 18 amino acids. Per germline, CDR1 MNHNS and CDR2 SASEGT. The CDR3 DNA is TGTGCCAGCAGTGAATGGGGGACTAGCGGGGGCCCATACGATACACAGTATTTT. It yields the protein CASSEWGTSGGPYDTQYF.

The rearrangement joins TRBV5-1 to TRBJ2-5; D is perhaps TRBD2 (5 bases). CDR3 size: 15 residues. Germline CDR1 SGHRS, CDR2 YFSETQ. Deletions cut 5 bases from V and 1 base from J, with 15 bases between. This CDR3 is CASRGMGSVQETQYF. CDR3 nucleotides: TGCGCCAGCAGGGGGATGGGTAGCGTCCAAGAGACCCAGTACTTC.

This chain uses TRBV5-6 with TRBJ2-5; D gene uncertain. V was trimmed by 0 bases and J by 7 bases, leaving 7 bases between them. Germline V CDR1 and CDR2: SGHDT, YYEEEE. The CDR3 runs 12 residues. Here the CDR3 DNA reads TGTGCCAGCAGCTTGGGCGTTGGGACCCAGTACTTC. This gives the protein CASSLGVGTQYF.

The chain carries TRBV6-5 and TRBJ2-3; 7 bases are shared with TRBD2. This CDR3 contains 13 residues. Trimming cost V 9 bases and J 0 bases; bases outside gene matches: 3. From germline, CDR1 is MNHEY and CDR2 SVGAGI. The CDR3 is CARRLASTDTQYF. CDR3 in DNA: TGTGCCAGGAGACTAGCTAGCACAGATACGCAGTATTTT.

The chain combines TRBV4-2 with TRBJ1-1; 8 positions agree with TRBD1. Germline-derived CDR1 and CDR2 are LGHNA and YNFKEQ. The CDR3 spans 12 residues. V shed 1 base and J 11 bases; nucleotides not matched to a gene: 3. The CDR3 region is CASSQVTGDAFF. In nucleotides, the CDR3 is TGTGCCAGCAGCCAAGTGACAGGGGACGCTTTCTTT.

This sequence joins TRBV5-4 and TRBJ2-6, with D tentatively TRBD1 (6 bases). V lost 0 bases and J 4 bases, leaving 20 bases between the germline ends. The CDR3 extends over 19 amino acids. Germline lookup yields CDR1 SGHNT and CDR2 YYREEE (reference sequence). Here the CDR3 reads CASSLGAGVSLGGANVLTF. The CDR3 DNA reads TGTGCCAGCAGCTTGGGGGCAGGGGTATCTCTCGGAGGGGCCAACGTCCTGACTTTC. The full variable domain, its missing parts supplied by reference TRBV5-4 and TRBJ2-6, is ETGVTQSPTHLIKTRGQQVTLRCSSQSGHNTVSWYQQALGQGPQFIFQYYREEENGRGNFPPRFSGLQFPNYSSELNVNALELDDSALYLCASSLGAGVSLGGANVLTFGAGSRLTVL.

In its sample, this clone was seen once. The V gene is TRBV2, the J gene TRBJ2-2; 10 nucleotides match TRBD2. This CDR3 comprises 14 residues. CDR1 SNHLY and CDR2 FYNNEI come from the germline V gene. V lost 6 bases, J lost 8 bases, and 6 bases stayed unmatched. The chain's CDR3 is CASSGLAVRGELFF. The CDR3 DNA sequence: TGTGCCAGCAGCGGACTAGCGGTTAGGGGGGAGCTGTTTTTT.

The chain is built from TRBV5-1 and TRBJ1-2; D may be TRBD1 (5 bases). The length of the CDR3 is 15 residues. V was pared by 0 bases and J by 8 bases, with 17 bases between. Germline loops: CDR1 SGHRS, CDR2 YFSETQ. CDR3 in amino acids: CASSLEGRVQQGYTF. CDR3 sequence (DNA): TGCGCCAGCAGCTTGGAGGGCAGGGTTCAGCAGGGCTACACCTTC.